These T cell receptor beta chains were read from a single sample in a study of somatic mutations in cytotoxic T cells in rheumatoid arthritis. This table comes from immunoSEQ multiplex PCR, and its TCRdb copy is limited to in-frame clones, with some not included. The sample yields about 10,000 clones, 75% to 85% seen once. The specimen sequenced was CD8+ T cells sorted from blood. The receptors derive from an adult with rheumatoid arthritis. Both conserved end residues are part of each CDR3. A D gene is named only where the DNA matches it firmly. Size tells how often a clone was seen (once, few, many) or the class of an expanded clone, and some rows leave it out.

abundance: once
d_gene: NA
j_gene: TRBJ2-2
v_gene: TRBV19
CDR3aa: CAVGVGELFF
CDR3nt: TGTGCGGTGGGCGTCGGGGAGCTGTTTTTT

abundance: NA
d_gene: NA
j_gene: TRBJ2-1
v_gene: TRBV4-3
CDR3aa: CASSQDYGSYNEQFF
CDR3nt: TGCGCCAGCAGCCAAGATTACGGCTCCTACAATGAGCAGTTCTTC

abundance: NA
d_gene: TRBD2
j_gene: TRBJ2-1
v_gene: TRBV10-3
CDR3aa: CAISEVRGVANEQFF
CDR3nt: TGTGCCATCAGTGAGGTTCGGGGGGTTGCCAATGAGCAGTTCTTC

abundance: few
d_gene: NA
j_gene: TRBJ2-1
v_gene: TRBV19
CDR3aa: CASSIGSGNYNEQFF
CDR3nt: TGTGCCAGTAGTATAGGTTCAGGGAACTACAATGAGCAGTTCTTC

abundance: NA
d_gene: TRBD1
j_gene: TRBJ2-7
v_gene: TRBV6-5
CDR3aa: CASCLTGGYEQYF
CDR3nt: TGTGCCAGCTGCTTGACAGGGGGCTACGAGCAGTACTTC

abundance: NA
d_gene: NA
j_gene: TRBJ2-7
v_gene: TRBV10-3
CDR3aa: CATLTGEGLRYEQYF
CDR3nt: TGTGCCACCCTGACAGGGGAGGGTTTAAGGTACGAGCAGTACTTC

abundance: once
d_gene: TRBD1
j_gene: TRBJ2-1
v_gene: TRBV7-6
CDR3aa: CASSPYPIRDRRHNEQFF
CDR3nt: TGTGCCAGCAGCCCCTACCCCATCCGGGACAGGAGGCACAATGAGCAGTTCTTC

abundance: NA
d_gene: TRBD1
j_gene: TRBJ2-3
v_gene: TRBV5-4
CDR3aa: CASSLSTGGTDTQYF
CDR3nt: TGTGCCAGCAGCTTGTCGACAGGGGGCACAGATACGCAGTATTTT

abundance: NA
d_gene: NA
j_gene: TRBJ2-3
v_gene: TRBV29-1
CDR3aa: CSAPDSPDTQYF
CDR3nt: TGCAGCGCCCCGGACAGTCCAGATACGCAGTATTTT

abundance: NA
d_gene: TRBD1
j_gene: TRBJ2-7
v_gene: TRBV5-1
CDR3aa: CASSFADRGPYEQYF
CDR3nt: TGCGCCAGCAGCTTCGCGGACAGGGGGCCCTACGAGCAGTACTTC

abundance: NA
d_gene: TRBD1
j_gene: TRBJ2-1
v_gene: TRBV19
CDR3aa: CASRIQGANEQFF
CDR3nt: TGTGCCAGTAGAATACAGGGGGCCAATGAGCAGTTCTTC

abundance: NA
d_gene: TRBD1
j_gene: TRBJ2-3
v_gene: TRBV19
CDR3aa: CASSTRDRGLIDTQYF
CDR3nt: TGTGCCAGTAGCACCCGGGACAGGGGGCTAATAGATACGCAGTATTTT

abundance: NA
d_gene: NA
j_gene: TRBJ2-2
v_gene: TRBV11-2
CDR3aa: CASRAQGGELFF
CDR3nt: TGTGCCAGCAGGGCACAGGGTGGGGAGCTGTTTTTT

abundance: NA
d_gene: TRBD2
j_gene: TRBJ2-1
v_gene: TRBV27
CDR3aa: CASGPTSGGHSSYNEQFF
CDR3nt: TGTGCCAGCGGCCCGACTAGCGGGGGCCACAGCTCCTACAATGAGCAGTTCTTC

abundance: once
d_gene: NA
j_gene: TRBJ2-7
v_gene: TRBV27
CDR3aa: CASSFGGGAGYEQYF
CDR3nt: TGTGCCAGCAGTTTTGGGGGGGGCGCTGGGTACGAGCAGTACTTC

abundance: few
d_gene: NA
j_gene: TRBJ1-2
v_gene: TRBV7-3
CDR3aa: CASSPIPNYGYTF
CDR3nt: TGTGCCAGCAGCCCGATCCCAAACTATGGCTACACCTTC

abundance: NA
d_gene: NA
j_gene: TRBJ1-2
v_gene: TRBV29-1
CDR3aa: CSVTGVDGYTF
CDR3nt: TGCAGCGTTACGGGGGTAGATGGCTACACCTTC

abundance: NA
d_gene: TRBD1
j_gene: TRBJ1-5
v_gene: TRBV9
CDR3aa: CASSADRGQPQHF
CDR3nt: TGTGCCAGCAGCGCGGACAGGGGCCAGCCCCAGCATTTT

abundance: NA
d_gene: TRBD2
j_gene: TRBJ2-2
v_gene: TRBV9
CDR3aa: CASSVASGGAGTGELFF
CDR3nt: TGTGCCAGCAGCGTAGCAAGCGGGGGGGCGGGGACCGGGGAGCTGTTTTTT

abundance: NA
d_gene: NA
j_gene: TRBJ2-7
v_gene: TRBV4-1
CDR3aa: CASSQGAGPPYEQYF
CDR3nt: TGCGCCAGCAGCCAAGGGGCGGGGCCTCCCTACGAGCAGTACTTC

abundance: once
d_gene: TRBD1
j_gene: TRBJ1-2
v_gene: TRBV6-5
CDR3aa: CASSKPGEGAYGYTF
CDR3nt: TGTGCCAGCAGTAAGCCCGGAGAGGGGGCCTATGGCTACACCTTC

abundance: NA
d_gene: NA
j_gene: TRBJ2-1
v_gene: TRBV7-9
CDR3aa: CASSPTYITYNEQFF
CDR3nt: TGTGCCAGCAGCCCGACTTATATTACCTACAATGAGCAGTTCTTC

abundance: few
d_gene: NA
j_gene: TRBJ1-6
v_gene: TRBV6-1
CDR3aa: CASSENENSPLHF
CDR3nt: TGTGCCAGCAGTGAAAACGAAAATTCACCCCTCCACTTT

abundance: NA
d_gene: TRBD1
j_gene: TRBJ2-3
v_gene: TRBV28
CDR3aa: CASSLYRGSTDTQYF
CDR3nt: TGTGCCAGCAGTCTATACAGGGGGAGCACAGATACGCAGTATTTT

abundance: few
d_gene: NA
j_gene: TRBJ1-1
v_gene: TRBV11-2
CDR3aa: CASSLDPAAATEAFF
CDR3nt: TGTGCCAGCAGCTTAGATCCGGCGGCGGCCACTGAAGCTTTCTTT

abundance: few
d_gene: NA
j_gene: TRBJ1-2
v_gene: TRBV7-8
CDR3aa: CASSLGGVTNYGYTF
CDR3nt: TGTGCCAGCAGCTTGGGCGGGGTAACTAACTATGGCTACACCTTC

abundance: NA
d_gene: NA
j_gene: TRBJ1-6
v_gene: TRBV4-3
CDR3aa: CASSPKSMMRSPLHF
CDR3nt: TGCGCCAGCAGTCCGAAGTCCATGATGCGGTCACCCCTCCACTTT

abundance: once
d_gene: TRBD1
j_gene: TRBJ2-1
v_gene: TRBV13
CDR3aa: CASTMTGGLEQFF
CDR3nt: TGTGCCAGCACCATGACAGGGGGCCTTGAGCAGTTCTTC

abundance: NA
d_gene: TRBD1
j_gene: TRBJ1-2
v_gene: TRBV6-1
CDR3aa: CASSQTGTPYGYTF
CDR3nt: TGTGCCAGCAGTCAGACAGGGACCCCCTATGGCTACACCTTC

abundance: NA
d_gene: TRBD2
j_gene: TRBJ2-1
v_gene: TRBV19
CDR3aa: CASSILGTSGPSYNEQFF
CDR3nt: TGTGCCAGTAGTATCCTCGGGACTAGCGGACCCTCCTACAATGAGCAGTTCTTC

abundance: NA
d_gene: NA
j_gene: TRBJ1-3
v_gene: TRBV9
CDR3aa: CASSVDGSGNTIYF
CDR3nt: TGTGCCAGCAGCGTAGACGGGTCTGGAAACACCATATATTTT

abundance: NA
d_gene: TRBD1
j_gene: TRBJ2-7
v_gene: TRBV9
CDR3aa: CASSVVPQTGFEEQYF
CDR3nt: TGTGCCAGCAGCGTAGTACCCCAGACAGGGTTCGAGGAGCAGTACTTC

abundance: NA
d_gene: TRBD2
j_gene: TRBJ2-3
v_gene: TRBV30
CDR3aa: CAWTSGRTSTDTQYF
CDR3nt: TGTGCCTGGACTTCCGGGAGGACTAGCACAGATACGCAGTATTTT

abundance: NA
d_gene: TRBD1
j_gene: TRBJ2-1
v_gene: TRBV9
CDR3aa: CASSVVPGGRNEQFF
CDR3nt: TGTGCCAGCAGCGTAGTCCCAGGGGGCCGTAATGAGCAGTTCTTC

abundance: NA
d_gene: NA
j_gene: TRBJ2-2
v_gene: TRBV28
CDR3aa: CASSPYRTSTGELFF
CDR3nt: TGTGCCAGCAGTCCCTACAGGACCTCCACCGGGGAGCTGTTTTTT

abundance: NA
d_gene: TRBD1
j_gene: TRBJ1-4
v_gene: TRBV4-2
CDR3aa: CASSQVGYRGLEKLFF
CDR3nt: TGTGCCAGCAGCCAAGTAGGATACAGGGGGCTAGAAAAACTGTTTTTT

abundance: NA
d_gene: NA
j_gene: TRBJ1-2
v_gene: TRBV4-1
CDR3aa: CASSQDPPFWGNYGYTF
CDR3nt: TGCGCCAGCAGCCAAGACCCCCCGTTTTGGGGCAACTATGGCTACACCTTC

abundance: NA
d_gene: TRBD2
j_gene: TRBJ2-1
v_gene: TRBV27
CDR3aa: CASSLTSSGGYNEQFF
CDR3nt: TGTGCCAGCAGTTTAACTTCTAGCGGGGGCTACAATGAGCAGTTCTTC

abundance: NA
d_gene: TRBD2
j_gene: TRBJ2-4
v_gene: TRBV6-1
CDR3aa: CASSEWSGGLNIQYF
CDR3nt: TGTGCCAGCAGTGAATGGAGCGGGGGCCTAAACATTCAGTACTTC

abundance: NA
d_gene: NA
j_gene: TRBJ2-2
v_gene: TRBV19
CDR3aa: CASSAQGRSTGELFF
CDR3nt: TGTGCCAGTAGTGCCCAGGGAAGGTCGACCGGGGAGCTGTTTTTT

abundance: NA
d_gene: TRBD1
j_gene: TRBJ2-3
v_gene: TRBV5-1
CDR3aa: CASSFTGVLTDTQYF
CDR3nt: TGCGCCAGCAGCTTTACAGGGGTACTCACAGATACGCAGTATTTT

abundance: NA
d_gene: NA
j_gene: TRBJ2-7
v_gene: TRBV27
CDR3aa: CASSLSGGNLFSEQYF
CDR3nt: TGTGCCAGCAGTTTATCTGGAGGTAATTTATTTTCCGAGCAGTACTTC

abundance: few
d_gene: NA
j_gene: TRBJ1-5
v_gene: TRBV7-6
CDR3aa: CASSSSPASNQPQHF
CDR3nt: TGTGCCAGCAGCTCCTCACCCGCTAGCAATCAGCCCCAGCATTTT

abundance: few
d_gene: TRBD1
j_gene: TRBJ1-1
v_gene: TRBV7-9
CDR3aa: CASSPGGATEAFF
CDR3nt: TGTGCCAGCAGCCCAGGGGGGGCCACTGAAGCTTTCTTT

abundance: once
d_gene: NA
j_gene: TRBJ1-3
v_gene: TRBV30
CDR3aa: CAWINRENTIYF
CDR3nt: TGTGCCTGGATCAACAGGGAAAACACCATATATTTT